The following is a T cell receptor beta chain sequence with its context. In the study's own analysis: Reference gene primer amplification gave nucleated cell count estimates. Clones were sequenced by immunoSEQ multiplex PCR, and TCRdb holds only the in-frame ones, with some missing. The V and J calls and clone size were taken over from that table, and D and trimming were inferred from the DNA. Found here are approximately 120,000 clones, 55% to 70% of them singletons; the top ten hold about 2.2%. This specimen belongs to a study of blood T cell repertoires in COVID-19. Turning to the study itself: Acute and convalescent COVID-19 samples came from the United States, Italy and Spain. PBMCs, B-cell-depleted T cells, or T cells were the source of the cDNA or gDNA that made up the material.

Losses at the gene ends were 6 bases for V and 6 bases for J; bases not matched to a gene: 6. The germline V gene encodes CDR1 SGHNT and CDR2 YENEEA. The CDR3 has 15 amino acids. Sequencing was performed on peripheral blood. The receptor was derived from a woman in her 70s with acute or convalescent COVID-19. This rearrangement joins TRBV11-3 to TRBJ2-3, with 13 positions matching TRBD2. The CDR3 bases are TGTGCCAGCAGTAATGGACTAGCGGGGGTGGATACGCAGTATTTT. This codes for CASSNGLAGVDTQYF.